The next 8 T cell receptor beta chains were all read from a single sample in a study of cytomegalovirus exposure and HLA in healthy donors. The PCR employed 60 Vbeta primers together with 13 Jbeta primers. Data came from immunoSEQ multiplex PCR; TCRdb stores just in-frame clones and leaves some out. The table includes approximately 150,000 clones, around 72% detected once. The specimen sequenced was PBMCs. Receptors originate from a female donor in good health and CMV-seronegative.

This clone came up once. The V and J genes are TRBV19 and TRBJ2-1, with 7 bases fitting TRBD2. CDR1 is LNHDA, CDR2 SQIVND, per germline (reference sequence). The CDR3 is made up of 16 amino acids. Unmatched junction bases numbered 10, after V lost 7 bases and J lost 1 base. The CDR3: CASNPRRSGSYNEQFF. CDR3 DNA sequence: TGTGCCAGTAATCCCAGGCGTAGCGGGTCCTACAATGAGCAGTTCTTC.

The chain carries TRBV19 and TRBJ1-6, with D uncertain. CDR1 and CDR2 from the germline V gene are LNHDA and SQIVND (reference sequence). The V gene lost 5 bases and the J gene lost 6 bases, with 11 bases spanning the gap. This CDR3 comprises 14 residues. CDR3 region: CASSSRLGNSPLHF. CDR3 sequence (DNA): TGTGCCAGTAGTTCGCGACTGGGTAATTCACCCCTCCACTTT.

The chain recombines TRBV28 with TRBJ2-2; the match to TRBD1 covers 8 bases. The V gene end was trimmed by 4 bases and the J gene end by 3 bases; junction bases not matched to a gene: 7. Per germline, CDR1 MDHEN and CDR2 SYDVKM. The CDR3 is 16 residues long. CDR3: CASSSGDRFYTGELFF. The CDR3 DNA sequence: TGTGCCAGCAGTTCGGGGGACAGGTTTTACACCGGGGAGCTGTTTTTT.

V gene TRBV15 combines with J gene TRBJ2-1; possibly TRBD1 for D (6 bases). The germline V gene encodes CDR1 LNHNV and CDR2 YYDKDF (reference sequence). CDR3 size: 19 residues. The V and J ends lost 0 bases and 4 bases respectively, with 22 bases between them. CDR3 region: CATSRDGGFRDNEYNEQFF. CDR3 in DNA: TGTGCCACCAGCAGAGATGGGGGTTTTCGGGACAACGAATACAATGAGCAGTTCTTC.

There are a few counts of this clone. The chain links TRBV30 to TRBJ1-6; 7 bases align to TRBD1. The germline CDR1 and CDR2 sequences are GTSNPN and SVGIG (reference sequence). V lost 3 bases, J lost 7 bases, and 3 bases stayed unmatched. CDR3 length: 13 residues. Here the CDR3 DNA reads TGTGCCTGGAGCGGACAGGAAAATTCACCCCTCCACTTT. Its translation is CAWSGQENSPLHF. Together with reference TRBV30 and TRBJ1-6, the CDR3 gives the full variable domain: SQTIHQWPATLVQPVGSPLSLECTVEGTSNPNLYWYRQAAGRGLQLLFYSVGIGQISSEVPQNLSASRPQDRQFILSSKKLLLSDSGFYLCAWSGQENSPLHFGNGTRLTVT.

The rearrangement links TRBV6-1 to TRBJ1-1; 9 bases line up with TRBD1. This CDR3 is built from 13 residues. Germline loops: CDR1 MNHNS, CDR2 SASEGT. V was clipped by 6 bases and J by 7 bases; unmatched bases: 6. Here the CDR3 reads CASRGTGRGEAFF. CDR3 nucleotides: TGTGCCAGCAGGGGGACAGGGCGGGGTGAAGCTTTCTTT.

This clone showed up just a few times. The chain is built from TRBV6-1 and TRBJ1-2; TRBD1 might be the D (5 bases). The CDR3 spans 14 residues. With 2 bases removed from V and 2 bases from J, the gap between germline ends came to 9 bases. Germline V gene sequence: CDR1 MNHNS, CDR2 SASEGT. The CDR3 bases are TGTGCCAGCAGTGAATCTAACAGGAACTATGGCTACACCTTC. Residues: CASSESNRNYGYTF.

The rearrangement joins TRBV18 to TRBJ1-1, with 8 bases fitting TRBD1. Unmatched junction bases numbered 0, after V lost 2 bases and J lost 1 base. The CDR3 is 14 amino acids. Per the germline V gene, CDR1 is KGHSH and CDR2 is LQKENI. This CDR3 is CASSPGTGNTEAFF. The DNA of the CDR3 is TGTGCCAGCTCACCAGGGACAGGGAACACTGAAGCTTTCTTT.